This record concerns one T cell receptor (beta chain) sequence. The validation cohort, a group of over a hundred subjects, included the donors and was separate from the roughly 670-subject first cohort. The sample comes from a study of cytomegalovirus exposure and HLA in healthy donors. V lost 1 base to trimming and J lost 4 bases, with 14 bases between them. Germline V gene lookup returns CDR1 SGHKS and CDR2 YYEKEE (reference sequence). The CDR3 is 15 amino acids. Method: immunoSEQ multiplex PCR; TCRdb's copy keeps in-frame clones and lacks some. This sample has 65,000 or so clones; around 96% occur once, and the top ten carry 4.4%.

Material for sequencing was PBMCs. The TCR sequence derives from a man younger than 30 in good health and CMV-seropositive. The chain links TRBV5-5 to TRBJ1-2; D is uncertain. CDR3 protein: CASSLQPGGIYGYTF. The CDR3, as DNA: TGTGCCAGCAGCTTGCAGCCGGGAGGGATCTATGGCTACACCTTC.